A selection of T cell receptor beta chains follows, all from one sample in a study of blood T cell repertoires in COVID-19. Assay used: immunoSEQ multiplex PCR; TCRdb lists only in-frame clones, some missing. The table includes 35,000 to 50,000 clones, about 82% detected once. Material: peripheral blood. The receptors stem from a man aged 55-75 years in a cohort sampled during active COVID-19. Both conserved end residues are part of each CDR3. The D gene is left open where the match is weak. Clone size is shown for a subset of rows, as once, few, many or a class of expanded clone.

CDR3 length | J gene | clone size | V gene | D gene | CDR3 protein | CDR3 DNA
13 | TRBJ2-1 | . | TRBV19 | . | CASSRARDNEQFF | TGTGCCAGTAGTAGAGCTAGAGACAATGAGCAGTTCTTC
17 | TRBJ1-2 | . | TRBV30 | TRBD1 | CAWSLPGTGVLNYGYTF | TGTGCCTGGAGCCTCCCTGGGACAGGGGTTTTAAACTATGGCTACACCTTC
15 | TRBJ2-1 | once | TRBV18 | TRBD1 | CASSAGQGGRSEQFF | TGTGCCAGCTCGGCGGGACAGGGGGGAAGGAGTGAGCAGTTCTTC
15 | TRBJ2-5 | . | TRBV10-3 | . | CAISRSGGYQETQYF | TGTGCCATCAGCCGTTCTGGAGGGTACCAAGAGACCCAGTACTTC
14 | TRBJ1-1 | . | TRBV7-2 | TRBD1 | CASSPQTGSTEAFF | TGTGCCAGCAGCCCCCAGACAGGGTCCACTGAAGCTTTCTTT
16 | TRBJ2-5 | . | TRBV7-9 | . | CASSSKTGSHQETQYF | TGTGCCAGCAGCTCCAAGACAGGCAGTCACCAAGAGACCCAGTACTTC
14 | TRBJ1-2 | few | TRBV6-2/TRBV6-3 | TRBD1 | CASSSYRGSGGYTF | TGTGCCAGCAGTTCTTACAGGGGTTCTGGTGGCTACACCTTC
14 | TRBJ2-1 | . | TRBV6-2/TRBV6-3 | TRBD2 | CASSLALAGNEQFF | TGTGCCAGCAGCTTAGCACTAGCGGGCAATGAGCAGTTCTTC
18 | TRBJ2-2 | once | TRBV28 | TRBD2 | CASSSTRTSAIISGELFF | TGTGCCAGCAGCTCAACCCGGACTAGCGCGATAATCTCCGGGGAGCTGTTTTTT
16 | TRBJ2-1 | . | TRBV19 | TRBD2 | CASSQPGLAGHNEQFF | TGTGCCAGTAGTCAACCGGGACTAGCGGGCCACAATGAGCAGTTCTTC
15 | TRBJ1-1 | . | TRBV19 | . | CASIPTGRGNTEAFF | TGTGCCAGTATCCCGACCGGGAGAGGGAACACTGAAGCTTTCTTT
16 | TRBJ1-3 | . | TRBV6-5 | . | CASSYGLAGVGNTIYF | TGTGCCAGCAGTTACGGGTTGGCAGGGGTTGGAAACACCATATATTTT
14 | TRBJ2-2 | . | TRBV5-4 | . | CASSLGGNTGELFF | TGTGCCAGCAGCTTGGGCGGGAACACCGGGGAGCTGTTTTTT
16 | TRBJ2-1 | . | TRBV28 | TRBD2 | CASSLSAAGAGNEQFF | TGTGCCAGCAGTTTGTCCGCAGCGGGAGCGGGGAATGAGCAGTTCTTC
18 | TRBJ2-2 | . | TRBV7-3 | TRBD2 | CASSSGTSGSLVTGELFF | TGTGCCAGCAGCTCCGGGACTAGCGGGAGCTTGGTTACCGGGGAGCTGTTTTTT
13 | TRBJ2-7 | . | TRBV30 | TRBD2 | CAWATGLNYEQYF | TGTGCCTGGGCGACGGGACTAAACTACGAGCAGTACTTC
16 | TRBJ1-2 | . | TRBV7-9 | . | CASSRTGQRSDYGYTF | TGTGCCAGCAGCCGTACAGGTCAAAGGTCCGACTATGGCTACACCTTC
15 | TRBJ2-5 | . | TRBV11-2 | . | CASSLFGGGGETQYF | TGTGCCAGCAGCTTATTCGGGGGAGGTGGGGAGACCCAGTACTTC
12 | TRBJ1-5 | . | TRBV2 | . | CASSDRSQPQHF | TGTGCCAGCAGCGACAGAAGTCAGCCCCAGCATTTT
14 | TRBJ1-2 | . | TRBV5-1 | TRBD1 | CASSLGGQGDGYTF | TGCGCCAGCAGCTTGGGCGGACAGGGCGATGGCTACACCTTC
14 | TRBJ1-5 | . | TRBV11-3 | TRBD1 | CASSEGTGGQPQHF | TGTGCCAGCAGCGAAGGGACAGGGGGCCAGCCCCAGCATTTT
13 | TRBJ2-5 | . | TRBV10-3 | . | CATTRGREETQYF | TGTGCCACCACTCGAGGTCGCGAAGAGACCCAGTACTTC
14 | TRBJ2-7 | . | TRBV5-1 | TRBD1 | CASSATGDAYEQYF | TGCGCCAGCAGTGCGACAGGGGACGCCTACGAGCAGTACTTC
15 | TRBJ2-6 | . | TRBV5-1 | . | CASSSPVAGANVLTF | TGCGCCAGCAGCTCGCCCGTAGCCGGGGCCAACGTCCTGACTTTC
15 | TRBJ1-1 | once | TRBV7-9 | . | CASSPSSGWRTEAFF | TGTGCCAGCAGCCCCAGCTCAGGGTGGAGAACTGAAGCTTTCTTT
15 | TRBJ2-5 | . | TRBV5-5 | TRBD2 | CASSLNSGGAETQYF | TGTGCCAGCAGCTTGAATAGCGGGGGGGCAGAGACCCAGTACTTC
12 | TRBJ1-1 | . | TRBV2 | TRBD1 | CASSPGQGRTFF | TGTGCCAGCAGCCCAGGACAGGGTCGAACTTTCTTT
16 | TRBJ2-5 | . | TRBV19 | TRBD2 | CASSTPSGTSGPTQYF | TGTGCCAGTAGTACCCCCTCCGGGACTAGCGGTCCGACCCAGTACTTC
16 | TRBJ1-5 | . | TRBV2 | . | CASREGSWGIGQPQHF | TGTGCCAGCAGGGAGGGCAGTTGGGGCATTGGTCAGCCCCAGCATTTT
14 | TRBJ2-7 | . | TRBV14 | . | CASSQGQFSYEQYF | TGTGCCAGCAGCCAAGGACAGTTTAGCTACGAGCAGTACTTC
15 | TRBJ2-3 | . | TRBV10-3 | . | CAIRRRGAREDTQYF | TGTGCCATCAGGAGACGGGGGGCCAGGGAAGATACGCAGTATTTT